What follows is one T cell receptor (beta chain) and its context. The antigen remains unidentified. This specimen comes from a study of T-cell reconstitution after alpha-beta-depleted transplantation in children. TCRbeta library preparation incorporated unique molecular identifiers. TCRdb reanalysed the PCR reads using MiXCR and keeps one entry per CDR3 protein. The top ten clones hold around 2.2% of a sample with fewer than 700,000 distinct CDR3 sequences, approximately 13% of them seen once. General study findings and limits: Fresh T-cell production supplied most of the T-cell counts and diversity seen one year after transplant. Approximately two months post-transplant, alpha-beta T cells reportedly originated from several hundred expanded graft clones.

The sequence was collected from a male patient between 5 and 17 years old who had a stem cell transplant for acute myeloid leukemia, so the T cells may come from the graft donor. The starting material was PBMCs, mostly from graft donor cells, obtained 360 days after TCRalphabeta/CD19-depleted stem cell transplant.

CDR3 coding DNA: TGTGCCAGCAGCGGACCGGGACTAGCGGGATTGAATACGCAGTATTTT. Amino acids: CASSGPGLAGLNTQYF. The genes are TRBV9 and TRBJ2-3, with 13 positions matching TRBD2. The CDR3 spans 16 residues. V trimming: 3 bases; J trimming: 7 bases; junction bases outside the gene matches: 8. Germline lookup yields CDR1 SGDLS and CDR2 YYNGEE.